The 5 T cell receptor beta chains listed next were all sequenced from one sample in a study of cytomegalovirus exposure and HLA in healthy donors. PCR primers comprised 60 Vbeta and 13 Jbeta primers. Repertoires were generated with immunoSEQ multiplex PCR, while TCRdb's copy carries only in-frame clones and drops some. The sample includes about 120,000 clones, over 15% seen only once; the top ten take 1.9%. Sequences were obtained from PBMCs. The receptors were sampled from a woman under 30 in good health and CMV-seronegative.

The chain links TRBV7-2 to TRBJ1-2; D remains ambiguous. CDR1 and CDR2 from the germline V gene are SGHTA and FQGNSA. Trimming took off 2 bases at V and 6 bases at J, with 19 bases between the two ends. The CDR3 loop spans 16 amino acids. The CDR3 sequence: CASSLLGNAAGNGYTF. In DNA form, the CDR3 reads TGTGCCAGCAGCTTACTGGGCAATGCCGCAGGCAATGGCTACACCTTC.

By sample fraction, this clone is medium-sized. This sequence joins TRBV15 and TRBJ2-1; 10 nucleotides agree with TRBD2. V was pared by 5 bases and J by 5 bases, with 6 bases of the junction left unmatched. This CDR3 comprises 15 residues. Looked up from germline, CDR1 is LNHNV and CDR2 is YYDKDF (reference sequence). The CDR3 DNA reads TGTGCCACCAGCCCTGGGACTAGCGATAACAATGAGCAGTTCTTC. Translation: CATSPGTSDNNEQFF.

This chain joins TRBV29-1 and TRBJ1-1, with TRBD1 identical over 8 bases. Germline trimming cut 2 bases from V and 4 bases from J; bases unmatched to any gene: 6. CDR1 and CDR2 from the germline V gene are SQVTM and ANQGSEA. This CDR3 has 14 amino acids. CDR3 bases: TGCAGCGTTGAACGGCAGGGGGCGCCCACTGAAGCTTTCTTT. Its protein product is CSVERQGAPTEAFF.

This clone was observed a few times. The genes are TRBV7-9 and TRBJ1-4, with D hard to call. Per germline, CDR1 SEHNR and CDR2 FQNEAQ (reference sequence). The V end was cut by 4 bases, the J end by 0 bases, with 9 bases between. CDR3 length: 15 amino acids. The CDR3 nucleotides are TGTGCCAGCAGCTCTAGGTCTGCAACTAATGAAAAACTGTTTTTT. Translated: CASSSRSATNEKLFF.

The rearrangement uses TRBV4-2 and TRBJ2-1; D call uncertain. The germline gives CDR1 LGHNA, CDR2 YNFKEQ. This CDR3 comprises 16 residues. The ends were cut back, 5 bases at V and 3 bases at J, with 17 bases in the middle. The CDR3 nucleotides read TGTGCCAGCAGCACCCAGACTGGATCAAGCTACAATGAGCAGTTCTTC. Protein product: CASSTQTGSSYNEQFF.